Each of the 21 T cell receptor beta chains below was sequenced from the same sample in a study of monozygotic twins with inflammatory bowel disease. Following a re-call of the 5' RACE reads, TCRdb has one entry per CDR3 protein and lacks DNA. The table lists roughly 330,000 distinct CDR3 sequences, with around 2% in the top ten. The sequenced sample was blood. These receptors came from a human donor with ulcerative colitis or Crohn's disease, or a healthy co-twin of an affected twin (not recorded which).

The rearrangement links TRBV5-1 to TRBJ2-7; the TRBD1 assignment by TCRdb is unverifiable without DNA. Per the germline V gene, CDR1 is SGHRS and CDR2 is YFSETQ. The CDR3 contains 15 residues. The CDR3 protein is CASSLTPDRDYEQYF.

This chain joins TRBV4-1 and TRBJ2-7; with no DNA, the TCRdb D assignment of TRBD2 cannot be verified. In germline, CDR1 is MGHRA, CDR2 YSYEKL. CDR3 length: 15 amino acids. The CDR3 loop is CASSQDSGLSYEQYF.

This chain links TRBV10-3 with TRBJ2-5. The CDR3 is made up of 13 amino acids. CDR1 is ENHRY and CDR2 is SYGVKD in the germline V gene. CDR3 region: CAIRVRLEETQYF.

The chain has TRBV10-3 and TRBJ2-2. This CDR3 comprises 13 residues. CDR1 is ENHRY and CDR2 is SYGVKD in the germline V gene. CDR3 region: CAISESLTGELFF.

The chain recombines TRBV5-1 with TRBJ2-1; the TCRdb call, TRBD2, lacks DNA for checking. Germline-derived CDR1 and CDR2 are SGHRS and YFSETQ. This CDR3 has 15 amino acids. The CDR3 reads CASSPSPGPRNEQFF. Based on the CDR3 plus reference TRBV5-1 and TRBJ2-1, the full variable domain is KAGVTQTPRYLIKTRGQQVTLSCSPISGHRSVSWYQQTPGQGLQFLFEYFSETQRNKGNFPGRFSGRQFSNSRSEMNVSTLELGDSALYLCASSPSPGPRNEQFFGPGTRLTVL.

The chain recombines TRBV5-1 with TRBJ2-3; the TRBD2 assignment by TCRdb is unverifiable without DNA. Germline CDR1 and CDR2: SGHRS and YFSETQ. CDR3 length: 16 amino acids. Here the CDR3 reads CASSLGLEARTDTQYF.

V usage is TRBV18 and J usage is TRBJ2-7; TCRdb's assignment of TRBD1 cannot be checked, as there is no DNA. The CDR3 extends over 15 amino acids. Germline CDR1 and CDR2: KGHSH and LQKENI. CDR3 amino acids: CASSDRGRSSYEQYF.

The CDR3 loop reads CATSRSLDVSADTQYF. The genes are TRBV15 and TRBJ2-3; without DNA, the TCRdb call of TRBD1 cannot be checked. This CDR3 contains 16 residues. CDR1 is LNHNV, CDR2 YYDKDF, per germline (reference sequence).

The chain is built from TRBV28 and TRBJ2-5; TCRdb returns TRBD1, unconfirmable since there is no DNA. Germline CDR1 and CDR2: MDHEN and SYDVKM. This CDR3 has 14 residues. The CDR3 spells CASSPGHISETQYF.

The rearrangement joins TRBV12-3 or TRBV12-4 to TRBJ1-5. CDR3 size: 17 residues. This chain's CDR3 is CASSSSLAEGSYQPQHF.

V gene TRBV18 combines with J gene TRBJ2-5. This CDR3 spans 13 amino acids. Germline values: CDR1 KGHSH, CDR2 LQKENI. CDR3 sequence reads: CASSPQAKETQYF.

The rearrangement uses TRBV2 and TRBJ2-7. Germline-derived CDR1 and CDR2 are SNHLY and FYNNEI. This CDR3 has 15 residues. The CDR3 sequence is CASSEAGRGSYEQYF.

CDR3: CASSDRDPWPNEQFF. The gene calls are TRBV25-1 and TRBJ2-1; TCRdb reports TRBD1, a call that lacks DNA to check it against. Germline assignment: CDR1 MGHDK and CDR2 SYGVNS. The CDR3 length is 15 residues.

J is TRBJ2-5 and V is TRBV20-1. The CDR3 sequence is 14 residues long. Germline CDR1 reads DFQATT; CDR2 reads SNEGSKA (reference sequence). The CDR3: CSARTEGFQETQYF.

V gene TRBV5-1 combines with J gene TRBJ1-2. Germline-derived CDR1 and CDR2 are SGHRS and YFSETQ. The CDR3 runs 14 residues. The CDR3 sequence is CASSLGSREDGYTF. Drawing the rest from reference TRBV5-1 and TRBJ1-2, the complete variable domain is KAGVTQTPRYLIKTRGQQVTLSCSPISGHRSVSWYQQTPGQGLQFLFEYFSETQRNKGNFPGRFSGRQFSNSRSEMNVSTLELGDSALYLCASSLGSREDGYTFGSGTRLTVV.

The chain links TRBV5-5 to TRBJ1-2; TCRdb picks TRBD1, but there is no DNA to check that call. The CDR3 runs to 14 residues. In germline, CDR1 is SGHKS, CDR2 YYEKEE (reference sequence). CDR3 sequence: CASSSWTGGYGYTF.

The chain has TRBV20-1 and TRBJ2-1; checking the TCRdb D call of TRBD2 is not possible without DNA. Per germline, CDR1 DFQATT and CDR2 SNEGSKA (reference sequence). The CDR3 totals 14 residues. The CDR3 here is CSARLAGGYNEQFF.

V and J are TRBV29-1 and TRBJ1-2; TCRdb designates TRBD1, a call that cannot be tested without DNA. Germline CDR1 reads SQVTM; CDR2 reads ANQGSEA. This CDR3 is 12 amino acids long. The CDR3 spells CSVSRESYGYTF.

The chain joins TRBV12-3 or TRBV12-4 to TRBJ1-1. There are 15 residues in the CDR3. The CDR3 spells CASSLGLGVNTEAFF.

The rearrangement uses TRBV11-2 and TRBJ1-5; the TRBD1 assignment by TCRdb is unverifiable without DNA. The CDR3 has 18 amino acids. Germline CDR1 SGHAT, CDR2 FQNNGV. CDR3 loop: CASSEGQPGEYSNQPQHF.

This chain's CDR3 is CASSLTVRAGGAFF. The chain links TRBV12-3 or TRBV12-4 to TRBJ1-1. The CDR3 covers 14 residues.